This T cell receptor beta chain originates from a study of STAT3 mutations in large granular lymphocyte leukemia. Findings and limits, study-wide: Every T-cell large granular lymphocyte leukemia patient had at least one immunodominant TCR beta clonotype.

The CDR3 is made up of 15 amino acids. Per the germline V gene, CDR1 is LNHNV and CDR2 is YYDKDF (reference sequence). With 3 bases removed from V and 1 base from J, the gap between germline ends came to 13 bases. Clones were sequenced by immunoSEQ multiplex PCR, and TCRdb holds only the in-frame ones, with some missing. The sample yields about 5,700 clones, 60% to 80% seen once. This clone was seen a handful of times. What it binds is not known. The sequence was collected from a man aged 40-49 years with T-cell large granular lymphocyte leukemia. Some clones in this sample may be carry-over from other donors' samples. The sequenced material came from peripheral blood mononuclear cells. J is TRBJ2-7 and V is TRBV15, with TRBD1 as a possible D gene (6 bases). The DNA for the CDR3 is TGTGCCACCAGCAGGGTTCCAGGGGATTCCTACGAGCAGTACTTC. Encoded protein: CATSRVPGDSYEQYF.